This T cell receptor (beta chain) was sequenced in a study of blood T cell repertoires in COVID-19. Study-wide context: Collection of acute and convalescent COVID-19 samples took place in the United States, Italy and Spain. Sample material is recorded as cDNA or gDNA derived from T cells, B-cell-depleted T cells, or PBMCs.

As processed by the authors: Amplification of reference gene primers provided the estimated nucleated cell counts. Sequencing used immunoSEQ multiplex PCR; TCRdb keeps in-frame clones, though not all of them. Clonal size and the V and J genes are those of that table, whereas D and trimming came from the DNA. This sample has approximately 200,000 clones, with roughly 94% found just once. Followed over time, Seattle patients had been enrolled while infection was active. V shed 3 bases and J shed 5 bases, with 9 bases lying between them. CDR3 length: 13 amino acids. The sequence came from a man aged 25-40 years with COVID-19, enrolled during active disease. Specimen: peripheral blood. The gene calls are TRBV12-3 or TRBV12-4 and TRBJ2-3, with D unresolved. CDR3 coding DNA: TGTGCCAGCAGTTTTGGTGCGTTAGATACGCAGTATTTT. The encoded protein is CASSFGALDTQYF.